The 18 T cell receptor beta chains in this list originate from one sample, sequenced in a study of blood T cell repertoires in COVID-19. The data were produced by immunoSEQ multiplex PCR, yet TCRdb's version contains in-frame clones alone and is incomplete. The table lists about 220,000 clones, more than 65% of them singletons. What was sequenced was peripheral blood. Receptors originate from a man over 45 with active or convalescent COVID-19.

The gene calls are TRBV3-1 (or the pseudogene TRBV3-2) and TRBJ1-1; no definite D call. This CDR3 contains 17 residues. Germline CDR1 and CDR2: LGHDT and YNNKEL (reference sequence). The V gene lost 0 bases and the J gene lost 2 bases, with 16 bases spanning the gap. The CDR3 protein is CASSQERGQWLNTEAFF. The CDR3 DNA sequence: TGTGCCAGCAGCCAAGAGAGAGGGCAATGGCTAAACACTGAAGCTTTCTTT.

The rearrangement uses TRBV9 and TRBJ2-2; possible D gene TRBD1, 6 bases. Germline-derived CDR1 and CDR2 are SGDLS and YYNGEE. The CDR3 is 16 amino acids. V was pared by 6 bases and J by 0 bases, with 15 bases between. In DNA form, the CDR3 reads TGTGCCAGCAATAGTCAGGACAGTTCGAACACCGGGGAGCTGTTTTTT. It translates to CASNSQDSSNTGELFF.

This clone was observed a few times. The rearrangement uses TRBV2 and TRBJ2-7; TRBD1 matches 7 bases. The CDR3 is 14 residues long. Germline V gene data show CDR1 as SNHLY and CDR2 as FYNNEI. Trimming cost V 6 bases and J 0 bases; bases outside gene matches: 5. The CDR3 region has the DNA TGTGCCAGCAGCGGTGACAGGGACTCCTACGAGCAGTACTTC. Translating gives CASSGDRDSYEQYF.

The chain uses TRBV10-3 and TRBJ1-1, with D perhaps matching TRBD1 (5 bases). The V gene lost 10 bases and the J gene lost 2 bases, with 14 bases spanning the gap. Germline V CDR1 and CDR2: ENHRY, SYGVKD. The CDR3 loop spans 13 amino acids. The CDR3, as DNA: TGTGCCACATCAGTGGGGGGAAACACTGAAGCTTTCTTT. Translating it yields CATSVGGNTEAFF.

The J gene is TRBJ1-1, the V gene TRBV2; a weak D match, TRBD1 (5 bases). The V end lost 2 bases, the J end lost 4 bases, and 20 bases lay between the germline ends. This CDR3 contains 17 residues. Looked up from germline, CDR1 is SNHLY and CDR2 is FYNNEI. The CDR3, as DNA: TGTGCCAGCAGTGAAAGGGCGGGGGAAGTCGGAGGCACTGAAGCTTTCTTT. Translating gives CASSERAGEVGGTEAFF.

The CDR3 region is CASSLAPTGNTEAFF. The CDR3 DNA is TGTGCCAGCAGCTTAGCACCGACGGGGAACACTGAAGCTTTCTTT. The chain has TRBV7-2 and TRBJ1-1; D unclear. The V end was cut by 0 bases, the J end by 1 base, with 9 bases between. From germline, CDR1 is SGHTA and CDR2 FQGNSA. CDR3 length: 15 amino acids.

In its sample, this clone was seen once. The chain combines TRBV4-3 with TRBJ2-1; D unresolved. The CDR3 totals 16 residues. Per the germline V gene, CDR1 is LGHNA and CDR2 is YSLEER. The V gene lost 1 base and the J gene lost 0 bases, with 10 bases spanning the gap. Here the CDR3 reads CASSQARRSSYNEQFF. The CDR3 DNA is TGCGCCAGCAGCCAAGCGAGAAGGAGCTCCTACAATGAGCAGTTCTTC.

This chain joins TRBV5-1 and TRBJ2-5; 8 positions match TRBD2. V gave up 0 bases and J gave up 4 bases; unmatched junction bases: 5. CDR3 length equals 15 residues. CDR1 is SGHRS, CDR2 YFSETQ, per germline. This CDR3 reads CASSLGSAGGETQYF. As DNA, the CDR3 is TGCGCCAGCAGCTTGGGTAGTGCGGGAGGAGAGACCCAGTACTTC.

The genes are TRBV15 and TRBJ1-2; 7 bases align to TRBD1. The CDR3 totals 14 residues. Unmatched junction bases numbered 2, after V lost 0 bases and J lost 4 bases. Germline V gene data show CDR1 as LNHNV and CDR2 as YYDKDF (reference sequence). The CDR3 spells CATSREGTVYGYTF. The CDR3 DNA follows: TGTGCCACCAGCAGAGAGGGGACAGTCTATGGCTACACCTTC.

The CDR3: CASSSLGTLAKNIQYF. Here the CDR3 DNA reads TGTGCCAGCAGCTCTCTGGGGACACTAGCCAAAAACATTCAGTACTTC. The chain has TRBV28 and TRBJ2-4; tentatively, D is TRBD1 (6 bases). CDR1 and CDR2 (germline): MDHEN, SYDVKM. The CDR3 runs to 16 residues. The V and J ends lost 6 bases and 0 bases respectively, with 15 bases between them.

This sequence joins TRBV4-1 and TRBJ1-2; D is possibly TRBD1 (5 bases). Deletions cut 7 bases from V and 2 bases from J, with 17 bases between. This CDR3 is built from 15 residues. The germline V gene has CDR1 MGHRA and CDR2 YSYEKL. CDR3 in DNA: TGCGCCAGCACGCGATCGGGGGTTGTGAACTATGGCTACACCTTC. It is translated as CASTRSGVVNYGYTF.

The CDR3 region has the DNA TGTGCCAGCAGCTCGACCCCGGGGTATGGCTACACCTTC. Its protein product is CASSSTPGYGYTF. The J gene is TRBJ1-2, the V gene TRBV7-8; D unresolved. Germline lookup yields CDR1 SGHVS and CDR2 FQNEAQ. Between the trimmed V and J ends, which lost 4 bases and 5 bases, there was a span of 11 bases. This CDR3 spans 13 amino acids. Full variable domain (missing parts from reference TRBV7-8 and TRBJ1-2): GAGVSQSPRYKVAKRGQDVALRCDPISGHVSLFWYQQALGQGPEFLTYFQNEAQLDKSGLPSDRFFAERPEGSVSTLKIQRTQQEDSAVYLCASSSTPGYGYTFGSGTRLTVV.

The count of this clone is one. The chain links TRBV20-1 to TRBJ2-1; D might be TRBD2 (6 bases). CDR1 is DFQATT, CDR2 SNEGSKA, per germline (reference sequence). The V and J ends lost 7 bases and 10 bases respectively, with 14 bases between them. This CDR3 has 11 amino acids. The DNA for the CDR3 is TGCAGTGTCGCGACTAGTTACGAGCAGTTCTTC. Protein product: CSVATSYEQFF.

The V gene is TRBV2, the J gene TRBJ1-1, with D unclear. The CDR3 sequence is 12 residues long. With 4 bases removed from V and 5 bases from J, the gap between germline ends came to 8 bases. CDR1 SNHLY and CDR2 FYNNEI come from the germline V gene. Written as DNA, the CDR3 is TGTGCCAGCAGTGTTATGAGGACTGAAGCTTTCTTT. Translated, it gives CASSVMRTEAFF.

This CDR3 reads CASSYSRDLVTETQYF. CDR3 bases: TGTGCCAGCAGTTACTCGCGCGACTTGGTAACAGAGACCCAGTACTTC. V gene TRBV6-2 or TRBV6-3 combines with J gene TRBJ2-5; D is unresolved. The germline V gene encodes CDR1 MNHEY and CDR2 SVGEGT. This CDR3 region has 16 residues. Trimming left V 0 bases short and J 4 bases short, with 15 bases between.

This chain joins TRBV4-1 and TRBJ1-6; 7 nucleotides match TRBD1. The J segment lost 6 bases and the V segment lost 2 bases, leaving 4 bases of the junction unmatched. CDR1 and CDR2 from the germline V gene are MGHRA and YSYEKL. The CDR3 contains 15 residues. CDR3 residues: CASSQPGQRNSPLHF. For the CDR3, the DNA is TGCGCCAGCAGCCAACCGGGACAGCGTAATTCACCCCTCCACTTT.

This sequence joins TRBV6-5 and TRBJ1-4; 9 nucleotides match TRBD1. V lost 8 bases to trimming and J lost 2 bases; unmatched junction nucleotides: 6. There are 15 residues in the CDR3. The V gene's germline CDR1 is MNHEY and CDR2 SVGAGI. CDR3 coding DNA: TGTGCCAGCCGGACAGGGGCGCACACTAATGAAAAACTGTTTTTT. This codes for CASRTGAHTNEKLFF.

This rearrangement joins TRBV27 to TRBJ2-2, with D perhaps matching TRBD2 (6 bases). CDR1 MNHEY and CDR2 SMNVEV come from the germline V gene (reference sequence). CDR3 size: 14 residues. The germline V and J ends were trimmed by 6 bases and 4 bases, with 12 bases remaining between them. The CDR3 reads CASRGLAFTGELFF. CDR3 DNA sequence: TGTGCCAGCAGAGGGCTAGCGTTCACCGGGGAGCTGTTTTTT.